This TCR beta chain was sequenced for a study of cytomegalovirus exposure and HLA in healthy donors. The CDR3 runs 15 residues. Germline V gives CDR1 MNHEY, CDR2 SVGAGI. V lost 4 bases to trimming and J lost 7 bases; unmatched junction nucleotides: 10. With regard to this clone: Its matching antigen is unknown.

PCR primers comprised 60 Vbeta and 13 Jbeta primers. Generated by immunoSEQ multiplex PCR, the TCRdb table keeps only in-frame clones and is missing some. The sample lists roughly 200,000 clones; approximately 86% were seen once. Whole-study findings and limits: One cluster of highly shared sequence variants probably arose as a sequencing artifact.

What was sequenced was PBMCs. The chain combines TRBV6-5 with TRBJ2-4, with TRBD1 matching 7 bases. This clonotype was sampled from a woman aged 25 to 45 in good health and CMV-seronegative. This CDR3 is CASSSLGQPVNIQYF. In DNA, the CDR3 is TGTGCCAGCAGTTCCTTGGGACAGCCCGTGAACATTCAGTACTTC.